A selection of T cell receptor beta chains follows, all from one sample in a study of T cells after yellow fever vaccination. One entry per CDR3 protein, called by TCRdb with MiXCR from the 5' RACE reads. This table holds 100,000 or so distinct CDR3 sequences, 8.9% found once. The sample here was CD8+ T cells not binding an NS4B(214-222) dextramer, sorted from PBMCs, taken roughly 14 days after the first yellow fever vaccination. These receptors originate from a man aged 18-30 years who received the YFV17D yellow fever vaccine. Each CDR3 is given with its conserved first and last residue. The D gene is left open where the match is weak. The size entry is marked missing in some rows and otherwise reads once, few, many or a size class.

v_gene: TRBV28
abundance: -
d_gene: -
j_gene: TRBJ1-1
CDR3aa: CATRAGGTEAFF
CDR3nt: TGTGCCACCCGGGCGGGAGGCACTGAAGCTTTCTTT

v_gene: TRBV14
abundance: -
d_gene: TRBD1
j_gene: TRBJ2-7
CDR3aa: CASPPRADRIYEQYF
CDR3nt: TGTGCCAGCCCCCCGCGGGCGGACAGGATTTACGAGCAGTACTTC

v_gene: TRBV27
abundance: many
d_gene: TRBD2
j_gene: TRBJ2-1
CDR3aa: CASSLGTSGAYNEQFF
CDR3nt: TGTGCCAGCAGTTTAGGGACTAGCGGGGCGTACAATGAGCAGTTCTTC

v_gene: TRBV9
abundance: -
d_gene: -
j_gene: TRBJ1-2
CDR3aa: CASSVDGMSLRANYGYTF
CDR3nt: TGTGCCAGCAGCGTAGACGGTATGAGCCTGAGAGCTAACTATGGCTACACCTTC

v_gene: TRBV27
abundance: few
d_gene: TRBD2
j_gene: TRBJ2-3
CDR3aa: CASSLVSGGADTQYF
CDR3nt: TGTGCCAGCAGTTTAGTAAGCGGGGGGGCAGATACGCAGTATTTT

v_gene: TRBV29-1
abundance: few
d_gene: TRBD2
j_gene: TRBJ2-2
CDR3aa: CSVEDGRGGTGELFF
CDR3nt: TGCAGCGTTGAAGACGGACGGGGGGGGACCGGGGAGCTGTTTTTT

v_gene: TRBV3-1
abundance: -
d_gene: -
j_gene: TRBJ1-1
CDR3aa: CASSPGGGANTEAFF
CDR3nt: TGTGCCAGCAGCCCCGGGGGGGGAGCTAACACTGAAGCTTTCTTT

v_gene: TRBV29-1
abundance: few
d_gene: -
j_gene: TRBJ1-1
CDR3aa: CSVGFGATGTEAFF
CDR3nt: TGCAGCGTTGGATTCGGGGCCACGGGGACTGAAGCTTTCTTT

v_gene: TRBV20-1
abundance: -
d_gene: TRBD1
j_gene: TRBJ2-2
CDR3aa: CSASWDRLSKNTGELFF
CDR3nt: TGCAGTGCTAGTTGGGACAGGCTTTCTAAGAACACCGGGGAGCTGTTTTTT

v_gene: TRBV25-1
abundance: -
d_gene: TRBD1
j_gene: TRBJ1-6
CDR3aa: CASSGQGARNSPLHF
CDR3nt: TGTGCCAGCAGTGGCCAGGGGGCCCGTAATTCACCCCTCCACTTT

v_gene: TRBV6-1
abundance: -
d_gene: TRBD1
j_gene: TRBJ2-3
CDR3aa: CASSHRGDTQYF
CDR3nt: TGTGCCAGCAGTCACAGGGGAGATACGCAGTATTTT

v_gene: TRBV27
abundance: few
d_gene: TRBD1
j_gene: TRBJ1-5
CDR3aa: CASSSLGQAQPQHF
CDR3nt: TGTGCCAGCAGTTCTCTGGGACAGGCCCAGCCCCAGCATTTT

v_gene: TRBV12-3/TRBV12-4
abundance: many
d_gene: TRBD1
j_gene: TRBJ2-5
CDR3aa: CASSTGTGEETQYF
CDR3nt: TGTGCCAGCAGCACCGGGACAGGGGAAGAGACCCAGTACTTC

v_gene: TRBV12-5
abundance: many
d_gene: -
j_gene: TRBJ2-7
CDR3aa: CASGLRDYEQYF
CDR3nt: TGTGCTAGTGGTTTGCGGGACTACGAGCAGTACTTC

v_gene: TRBV20-1
abundance: -
d_gene: -
j_gene: TRBJ1-1
CDR3aa: CSARVAGGTEAFF
CDR3nt: TGCAGTGCTAGAGTAGCGGGGGGCACTGAAGCTTTCTTT

v_gene: TRBV29-1
abundance: -
d_gene: -
j_gene: TRBJ1-2
CDR3aa: CRTRANYGYTF
CDR3nt: TGCCGGACGCGAGCCAACTATGGCTACACCTTC